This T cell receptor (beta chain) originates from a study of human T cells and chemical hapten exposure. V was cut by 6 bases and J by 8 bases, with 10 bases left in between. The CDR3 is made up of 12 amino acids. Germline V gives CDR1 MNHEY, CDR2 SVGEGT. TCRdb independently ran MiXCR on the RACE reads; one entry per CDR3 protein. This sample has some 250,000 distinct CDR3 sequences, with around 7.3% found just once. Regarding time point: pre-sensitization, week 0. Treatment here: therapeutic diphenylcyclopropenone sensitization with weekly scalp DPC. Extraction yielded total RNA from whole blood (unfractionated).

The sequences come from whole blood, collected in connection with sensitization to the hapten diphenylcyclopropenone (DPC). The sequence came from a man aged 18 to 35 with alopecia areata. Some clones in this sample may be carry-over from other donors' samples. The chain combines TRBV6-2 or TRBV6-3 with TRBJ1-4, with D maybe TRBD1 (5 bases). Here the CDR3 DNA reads TGTGCCAGCAGAACGGGACGGGAAAAACTGTTTTTT. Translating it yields CASRTGREKLFF.